Detailed here is one TCR beta chain. This sample is drawn from a study of blood T cell repertoires in COVID-19. For the study at large: There were acute and convalescent COVID-19 samples, and they came from the United States, Italy and Spain.

CDR1 is SGHNT and CDR2 is YYREEE in the germline V gene (reference sequence). Trimming shortened V by 2 bases and J by 4 bases, and 12 bases separated the two germline ends. This CDR3 is 14 amino acids long. Data came from immunoSEQ multiplex PCR; TCRdb stores just in-frame clones and leaves some out. The data hold over 55,000 clones, with 84% observed a single time. The V and J genes are TRBV5-4 and TRBJ1-2; possibly TRBD1 for D (6 bases). The specimen was peripheral blood. This receptor was identified in a man at least 80 years old with COVID-19, enrolled during active disease. The CDR3 loop reads CASSFTGTSYGYTF. The CDR3 DNA sequence: TGTGCCAGCAGCTTTACCGGGACATCCTATGGCTACACCTTC.